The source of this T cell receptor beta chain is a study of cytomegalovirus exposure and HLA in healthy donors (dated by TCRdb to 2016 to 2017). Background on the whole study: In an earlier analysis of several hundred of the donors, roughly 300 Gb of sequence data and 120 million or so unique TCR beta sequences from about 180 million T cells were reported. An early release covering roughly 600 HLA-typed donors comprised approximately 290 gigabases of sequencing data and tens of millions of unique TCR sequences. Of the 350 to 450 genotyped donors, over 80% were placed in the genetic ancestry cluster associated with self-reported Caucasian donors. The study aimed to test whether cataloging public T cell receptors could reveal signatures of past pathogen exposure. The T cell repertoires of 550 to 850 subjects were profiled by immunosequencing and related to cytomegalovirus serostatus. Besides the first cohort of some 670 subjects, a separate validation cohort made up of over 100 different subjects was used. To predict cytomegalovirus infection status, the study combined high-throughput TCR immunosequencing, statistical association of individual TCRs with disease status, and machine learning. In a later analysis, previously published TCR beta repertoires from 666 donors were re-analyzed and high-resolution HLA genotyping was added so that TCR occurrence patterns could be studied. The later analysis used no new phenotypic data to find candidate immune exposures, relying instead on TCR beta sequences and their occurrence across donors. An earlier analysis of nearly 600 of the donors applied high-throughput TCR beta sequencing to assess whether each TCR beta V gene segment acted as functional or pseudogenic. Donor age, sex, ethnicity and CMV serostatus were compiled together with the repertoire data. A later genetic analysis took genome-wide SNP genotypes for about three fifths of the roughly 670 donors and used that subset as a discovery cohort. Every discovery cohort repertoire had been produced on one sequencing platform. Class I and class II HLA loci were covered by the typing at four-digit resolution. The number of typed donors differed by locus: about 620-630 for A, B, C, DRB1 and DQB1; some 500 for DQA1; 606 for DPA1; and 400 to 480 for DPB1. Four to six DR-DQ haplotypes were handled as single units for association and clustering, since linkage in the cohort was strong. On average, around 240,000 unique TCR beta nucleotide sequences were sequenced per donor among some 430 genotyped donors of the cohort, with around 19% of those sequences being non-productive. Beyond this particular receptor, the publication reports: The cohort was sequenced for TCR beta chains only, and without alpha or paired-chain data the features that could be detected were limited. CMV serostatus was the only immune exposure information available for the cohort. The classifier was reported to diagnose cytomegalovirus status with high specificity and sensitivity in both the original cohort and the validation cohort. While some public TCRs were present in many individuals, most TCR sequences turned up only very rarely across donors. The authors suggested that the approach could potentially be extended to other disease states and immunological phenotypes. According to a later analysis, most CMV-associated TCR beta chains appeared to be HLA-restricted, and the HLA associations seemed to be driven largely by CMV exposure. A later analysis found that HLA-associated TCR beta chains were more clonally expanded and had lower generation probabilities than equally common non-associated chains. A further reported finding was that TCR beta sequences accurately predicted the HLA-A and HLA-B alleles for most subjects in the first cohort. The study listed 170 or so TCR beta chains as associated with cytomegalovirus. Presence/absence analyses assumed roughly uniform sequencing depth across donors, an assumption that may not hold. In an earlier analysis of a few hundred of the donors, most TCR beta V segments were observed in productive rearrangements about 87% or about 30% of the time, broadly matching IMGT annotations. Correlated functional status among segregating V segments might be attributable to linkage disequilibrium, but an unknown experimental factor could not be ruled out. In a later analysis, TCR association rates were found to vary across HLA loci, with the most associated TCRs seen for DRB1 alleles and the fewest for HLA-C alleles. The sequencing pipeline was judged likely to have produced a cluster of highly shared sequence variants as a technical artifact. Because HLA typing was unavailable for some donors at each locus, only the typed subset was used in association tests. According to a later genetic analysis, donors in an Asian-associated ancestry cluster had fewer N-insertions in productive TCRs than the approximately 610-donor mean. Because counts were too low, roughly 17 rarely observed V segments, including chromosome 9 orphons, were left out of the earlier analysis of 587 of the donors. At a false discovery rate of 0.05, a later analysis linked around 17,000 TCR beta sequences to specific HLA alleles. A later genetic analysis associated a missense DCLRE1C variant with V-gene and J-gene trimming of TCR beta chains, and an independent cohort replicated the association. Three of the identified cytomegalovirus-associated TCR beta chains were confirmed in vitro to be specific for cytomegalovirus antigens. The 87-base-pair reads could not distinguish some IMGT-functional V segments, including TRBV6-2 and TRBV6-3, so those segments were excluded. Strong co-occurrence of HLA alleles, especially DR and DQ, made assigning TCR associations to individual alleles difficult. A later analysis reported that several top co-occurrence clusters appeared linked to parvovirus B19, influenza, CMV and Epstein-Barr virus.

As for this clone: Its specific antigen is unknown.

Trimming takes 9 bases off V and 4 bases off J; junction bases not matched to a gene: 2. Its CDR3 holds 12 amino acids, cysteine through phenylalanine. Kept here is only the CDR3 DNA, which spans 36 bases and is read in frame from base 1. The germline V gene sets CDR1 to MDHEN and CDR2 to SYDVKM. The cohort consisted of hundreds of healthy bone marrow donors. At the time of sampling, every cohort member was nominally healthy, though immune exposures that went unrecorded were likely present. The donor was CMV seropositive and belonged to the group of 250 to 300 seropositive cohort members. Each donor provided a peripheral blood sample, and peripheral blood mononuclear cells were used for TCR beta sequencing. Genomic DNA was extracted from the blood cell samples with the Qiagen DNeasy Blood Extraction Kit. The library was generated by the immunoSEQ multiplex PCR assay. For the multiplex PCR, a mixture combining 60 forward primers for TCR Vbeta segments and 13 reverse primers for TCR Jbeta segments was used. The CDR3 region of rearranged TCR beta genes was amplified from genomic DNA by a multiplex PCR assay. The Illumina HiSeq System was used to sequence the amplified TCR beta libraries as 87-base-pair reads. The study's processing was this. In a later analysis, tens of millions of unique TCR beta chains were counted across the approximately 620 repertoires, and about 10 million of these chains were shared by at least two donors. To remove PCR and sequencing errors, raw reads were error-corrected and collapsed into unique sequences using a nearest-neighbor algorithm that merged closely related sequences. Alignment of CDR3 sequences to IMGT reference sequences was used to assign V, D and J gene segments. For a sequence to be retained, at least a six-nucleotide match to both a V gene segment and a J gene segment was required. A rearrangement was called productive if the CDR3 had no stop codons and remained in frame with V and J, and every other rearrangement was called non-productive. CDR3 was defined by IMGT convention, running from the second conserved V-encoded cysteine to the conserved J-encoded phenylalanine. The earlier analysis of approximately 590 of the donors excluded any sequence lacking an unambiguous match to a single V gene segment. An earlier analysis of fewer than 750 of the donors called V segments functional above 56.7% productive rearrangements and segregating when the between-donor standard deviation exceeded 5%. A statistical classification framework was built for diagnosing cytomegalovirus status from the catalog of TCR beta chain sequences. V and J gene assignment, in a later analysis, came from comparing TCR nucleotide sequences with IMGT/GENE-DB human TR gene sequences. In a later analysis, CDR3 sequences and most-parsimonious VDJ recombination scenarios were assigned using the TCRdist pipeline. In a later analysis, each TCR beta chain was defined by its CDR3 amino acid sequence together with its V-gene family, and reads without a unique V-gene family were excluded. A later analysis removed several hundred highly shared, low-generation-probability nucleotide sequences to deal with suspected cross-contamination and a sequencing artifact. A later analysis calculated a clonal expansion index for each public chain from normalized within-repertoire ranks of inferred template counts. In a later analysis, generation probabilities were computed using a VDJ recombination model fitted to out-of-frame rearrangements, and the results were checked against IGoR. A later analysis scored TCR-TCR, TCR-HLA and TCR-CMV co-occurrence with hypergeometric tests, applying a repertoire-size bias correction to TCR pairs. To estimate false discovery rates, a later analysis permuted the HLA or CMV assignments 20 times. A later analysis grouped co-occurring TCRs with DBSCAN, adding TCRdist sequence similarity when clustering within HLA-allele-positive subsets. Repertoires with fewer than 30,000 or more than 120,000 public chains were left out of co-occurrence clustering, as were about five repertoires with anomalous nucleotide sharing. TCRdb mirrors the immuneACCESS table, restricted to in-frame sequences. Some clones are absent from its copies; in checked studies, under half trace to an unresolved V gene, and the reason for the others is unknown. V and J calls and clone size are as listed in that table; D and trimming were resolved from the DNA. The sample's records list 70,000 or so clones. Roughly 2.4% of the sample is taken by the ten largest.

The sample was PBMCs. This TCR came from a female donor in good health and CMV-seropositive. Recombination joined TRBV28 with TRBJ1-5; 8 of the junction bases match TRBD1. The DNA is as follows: TGTGCCAGTACAGGGGGGAATCAGCCCCAGCATTTT. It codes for CASTGGNQPQHF.